The clone carrying this T cell receptor beta chain has a count of ten or more. The antigen is not known. These data belong to a study of metastatic and nonmetastatic thyroid tumors. About the study: Repertoires from blood and tumor or nodule tissue of malignant and benign thyroid patients were compared. Study-level results: It was reportedly found that TCR beta diversity was significantly higher in malignant thyroid tumors than in benign nodules, a difference seen in both blood and tumor samples.

Patients underwent thyroid surgery, and none had received any treatment before it. This CDR3 spans 16 amino acids. The ends were cut back, 2 bases at V and 1 base at J, with 14 bases in the middle. The germline gives CDR1 SGHAT, CDR2 FQDESV (reference sequence). TCRdb reprocessed the PCR reads using MiXCR. The table includes about 21,000 clones, about a sixth detected once. The source of this sequence is a male donor with papillary thyroid cancer or a benign thyroid nodule (not recorded which). Some clones in this sample may be carry-over from other donors' samples. The gene calls are TRBV11-1 and TRBJ1-1, with D possibly matching TRBD1 (6 bases). Material for sequencing was blood. The CDR3 coding sequence is TGTGCCAGCAGCTTAAGGTTGGGACACAAGAACACTGAAGCTTTCTTT. As protein: CASSLRLGHKNTEAFF.